Listed below are T cell receptor beta chains from one sample, sequenced in a study of T cell responses to AZD1222 COVID-19 vaccine. Assay used: immunoSEQ multiplex PCR; TCRdb lists only in-frame clones, some missing. The repertoire holds roughly 110,000 clones, with 90% to 95% as singletons. The sequencing used peripheral blood, collected 28 days after the second AZD1222 dose. The receptors here all came from an adult who received the AZD1222 COVID-19 vaccine. The CDR3 runs from the conserved cysteine through the conserved F or W. A D gene is named only where the DNA matches it firmly. A clone size is listed for some rows: how often the clone was seen (once, few, many), or a class if it is expanded.

CDR3	DNA	V	size	J	D
CASSEGTGLPQHF	TGTGCCAGCAGTGAGGGGACAGGGTTGCCCCAGCATTTT	TRBV2	.	TRBJ1-5	TRBD1
CASSFFDGNTIYF	TGTGCCAGCAGCTTTTTCGATGGAAACACCATATATTTT	TRBV7-2	.	TRBJ1-3	.
CASNNRDLSSYNEQFF	TGTGCCAGCAACAACCGGGACCTTAGCTCCTACAATGAGCAGTTCTTC	TRBV28	.	TRBJ2-1	.
CASSWGGFTDTQYF	TGTGCCAGCAGTTGGGGGGGGTTCACAGATACGCAGTATTTT	TRBV6-6	once	TRBJ2-3	TRBD2
CASTVLGGRAFF	TGTGCCAGCACCGTCCTTGGGGGACGGGCTTTCTTT	TRBV6-5	.	TRBJ1-1	.
CAGQGGNQPQHF	TGTGCCGGGCAGGGCGGCAATCAGCCCCAGCATTTT	TRBV5-8	once	TRBJ1-5	.
CASSYRTQENIQYF	TGTGCCAGCAGCTACCGGACACAAGAAAACATTCAGTACTTC	TRBV3-1/TRBV3-2	.	TRBJ2-4	.
CASSPTPGEQFF	TGTGCCAGCAGCCCCACACCCGGTGAGCAGTTCTTC	TRBV27	.	TRBJ2-1	.
CASSFAGFEETQYF	TGTGCCAGCAGCTTCGCTGGGTTCGAAGAGACCCAGTACTTC	TRBV5-4	.	TRBJ2-5	.
CASSKQGWSEKLFF	TGTGCCAGCAGCAAACAGGGGTGGAGTGAAAAACTGTTTTTT	TRBV7-2	.	TRBJ1-4	TRBD1
CASSQDRAAENHEQYF	TGCGCCAGCAGCCAAGATAGGGCGGCCGAAAACCACGAGCAGTACTTC	TRBV4-3	.	TRBJ2-7	.
CASSLMREATNEKLFF	TGCGCCAGCAGCTTGATGCGGGAAGCAACTAATGAAAAACTGTTTTTT	TRBV5-1	.	TRBJ1-4	.
CASSSQGSNEKLFF	TGTGCCAGCAGTTCACAGGGATCTAATGAAAAACTGTTTTTT	TRBV27	.	TRBJ1-4	.
CAISETGVNGYTF	TGTGCCATCAGTGAAACGGGGGTCAATGGCTACACCTTC	TRBV10-3	.	TRBJ1-2	.
CASSQKSGGITGELFF	TGCGCCAGCAGCCAAAAGAGCGGGGGGATCACCGGGGAGCTGTTTTTT	TRBV4-3	.	TRBJ2-2	TRBD2
CASSPGSSNTEAFF	TGCGCCAGCAGCCCCGGGAGTTCGAACACTGAAGCTTTCTTT	TRBV4-1	.	TRBJ1-1	.
CASSRGQGGTDTQYF	TGTGCCAGCAGCAGGGGACAGGGCGGCACAGATACGCAGTATTTT	TRBV7-9	once	TRBJ2-3	TRBD1
CASSWTSGGYNEQFF	TGTGCCAGCAGCTGGACTAGCGGGGGGTACAATGAGCAGTTCTTC	TRBV13	.	TRBJ2-1	TRBD2
CASMRREGRETQYF	TGTGCCAGCATGAGGCGGGAGGGCCGAGAGACCCAGTACTTC	TRBV2	.	TRBJ2-5	TRBD2
CASSQGTGAQPQHF	TGTGCCAGCAGCCAGGGGACAGGGGCTCAGCCCCAGCATTTT	TRBV3-1/TRBV3-2	.	TRBJ1-5	TRBD1